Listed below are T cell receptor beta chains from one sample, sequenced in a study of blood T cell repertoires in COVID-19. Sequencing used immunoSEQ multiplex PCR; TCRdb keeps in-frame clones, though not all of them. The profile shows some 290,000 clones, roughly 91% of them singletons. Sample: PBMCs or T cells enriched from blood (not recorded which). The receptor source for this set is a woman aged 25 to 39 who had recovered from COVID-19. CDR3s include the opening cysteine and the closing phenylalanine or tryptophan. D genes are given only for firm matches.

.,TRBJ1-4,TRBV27,CASSGGMPTNEKLFF
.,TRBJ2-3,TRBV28,CASSLARVSTDTQYF
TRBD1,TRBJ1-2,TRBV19,CASSMRRDRTNYGYTF
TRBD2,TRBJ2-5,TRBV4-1,CASSQTEAGGLGGQETQYF
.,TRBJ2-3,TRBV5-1,CASSLAPGLAGTDTQYF
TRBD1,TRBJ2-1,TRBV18,CASSPTGTGGSYNEQFF
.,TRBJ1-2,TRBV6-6,CASSYSQGFGPYGYTF
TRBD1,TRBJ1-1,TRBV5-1,CASKSRGDRVNTEAFF
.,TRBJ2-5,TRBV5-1,CASSLGAQETQYF
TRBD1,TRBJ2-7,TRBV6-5,CASSYSGTGDYEQYF
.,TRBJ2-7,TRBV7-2,CASSPRVGGSLEHYEQYF
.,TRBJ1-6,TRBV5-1,CASSLAGAGNSPLHF
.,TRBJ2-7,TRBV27,CASSLLGHEQYF
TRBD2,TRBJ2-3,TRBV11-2,CASSLSGNPSTDTQYF
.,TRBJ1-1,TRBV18,CASSPLAGVNTEAFF
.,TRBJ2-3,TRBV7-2,CASSLTGEGTDTQYF
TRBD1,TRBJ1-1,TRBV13,CASSPGGQGNTEAFF
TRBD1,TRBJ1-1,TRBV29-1,CSVAIGTGYTEAFF
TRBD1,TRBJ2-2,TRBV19,CASSILGQGNTGELFF
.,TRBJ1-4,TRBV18,CASSPDSEEKLFF
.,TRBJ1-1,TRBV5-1,CASSGQGPSTTEAFF
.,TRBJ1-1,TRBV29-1,CSVGVTGERTEAFF
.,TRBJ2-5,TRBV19,CASSIMAGQETQYF
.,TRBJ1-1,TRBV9,CASSPGGGRTEAFF
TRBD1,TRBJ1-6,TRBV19,CASRSLTGGSPLHF
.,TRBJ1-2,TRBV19,CASSSHPKGYTF
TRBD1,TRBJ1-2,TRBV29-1,CSVEGQDRGGYTF
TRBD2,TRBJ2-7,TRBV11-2,CASSAPGLAVGEQYF
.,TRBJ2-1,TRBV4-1,CASSQDRGDYNEQFF
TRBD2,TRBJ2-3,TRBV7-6,CASSLDRLAGEGGTDTQYF
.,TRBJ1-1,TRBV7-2,CASSLAFGGNRSEAFF
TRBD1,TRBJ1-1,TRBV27,CASSWEGGSNTEAFF
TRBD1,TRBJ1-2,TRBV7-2,CASSFFRGTGVGYTF
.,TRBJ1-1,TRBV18,CASSLLDNKNTEAFF
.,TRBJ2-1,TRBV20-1,CSARAYNEQFF
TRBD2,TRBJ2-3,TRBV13,CASSLYTSGRTDTQYF
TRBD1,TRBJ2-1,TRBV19,CASSIDRANEQFF
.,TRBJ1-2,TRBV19,CASSTPFNYGYTF
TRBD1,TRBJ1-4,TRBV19,CASSRTGNAEKLFF